The present entry profiles one TCR beta chain with its context. This record belongs to a study of shared clonotypes between healthy human individuals. Repertoires were generated with immunoSEQ multiplex PCR, while TCRdb's copy carries only in-frame clones and drops some. The sample lists about 480,000 clones; 75% to 80% were seen once. Trimming at V came to 0 bases and at J to 4 bases, leaving 6 bases not matched to a gene. Germline V gene sequence: CDR1 KGHSH, CDR2 LQKENI. The CDR3 consists of 15 residues. The sample taken for sequencing was PBMCs. This rearrangement joins TRBV18 to TRBJ2-7, with 7 positions matching TRBD1. The TCR sequence derives from a woman aged 40 to 55 in good health. Some clones in this sample may be carry-over from other donors' samples. As DNA, the CDR3 is TGTGCCAGCTCACCACCGAACAGGGGCCTATACGAGCAGTACTTC. It translates to CASSPPNRGLYEQYF.